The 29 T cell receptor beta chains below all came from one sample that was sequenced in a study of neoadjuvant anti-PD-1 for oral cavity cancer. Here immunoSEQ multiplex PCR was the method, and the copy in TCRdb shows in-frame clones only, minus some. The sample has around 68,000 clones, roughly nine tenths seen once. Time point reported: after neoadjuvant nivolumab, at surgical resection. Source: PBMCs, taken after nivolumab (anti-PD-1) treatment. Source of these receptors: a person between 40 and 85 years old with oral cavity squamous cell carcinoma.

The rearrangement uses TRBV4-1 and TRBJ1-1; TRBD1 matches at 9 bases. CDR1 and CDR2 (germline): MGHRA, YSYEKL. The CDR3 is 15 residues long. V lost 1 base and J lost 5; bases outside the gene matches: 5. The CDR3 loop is CASSQAYRGRTEAFF. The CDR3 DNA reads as TGCGCCAGCAGCCAAGCCTACAGGGGGCGGACTGAAGCTTTCTTT.

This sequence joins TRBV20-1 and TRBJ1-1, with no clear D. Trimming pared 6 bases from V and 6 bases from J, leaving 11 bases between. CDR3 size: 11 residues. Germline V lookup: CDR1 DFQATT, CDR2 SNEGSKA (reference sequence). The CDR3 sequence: CSAGPWAEAFF. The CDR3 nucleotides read TGCAGTGCCGGACCTTGGGCTGAAGCTTTCTTT.

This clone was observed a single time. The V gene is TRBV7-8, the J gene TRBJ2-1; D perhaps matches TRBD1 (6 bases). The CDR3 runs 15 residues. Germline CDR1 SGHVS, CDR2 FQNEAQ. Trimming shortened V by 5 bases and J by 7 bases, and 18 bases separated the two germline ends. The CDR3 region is CASSKGQGFRNEQFF. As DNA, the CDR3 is TGTGCCAGCAGCAAGGGGCAGGGGTTTCGGAATGAGCAGTTCTTC.

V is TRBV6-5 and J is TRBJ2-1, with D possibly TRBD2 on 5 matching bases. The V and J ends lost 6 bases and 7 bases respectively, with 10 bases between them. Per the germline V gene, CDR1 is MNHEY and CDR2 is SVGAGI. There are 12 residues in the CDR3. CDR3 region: CASSPTRNEQFF. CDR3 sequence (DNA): TGTGCCAGCAGCCCAACTAGGAATGAGCAGTTCTTC.

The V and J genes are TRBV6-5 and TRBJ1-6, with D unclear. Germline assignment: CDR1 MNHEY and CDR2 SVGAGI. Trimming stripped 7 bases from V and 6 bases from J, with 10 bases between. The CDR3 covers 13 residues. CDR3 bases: TGTGCCAGCAAACTCAATCTTAATTCACCCCTCCACTTT. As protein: CASKLNLNSPLHF.

CDR3 in amino acids: CASSLMGGAYTGELFF. Written as DNA, the CDR3 is TGTGCCAGCAGCTTGATGGGGGGTGCATACACCGGGGAGCTGTTTTTT. The genes are TRBV5-4 and TRBJ2-2; D might be TRBD2 (6 bases). The CDR3 is 16 amino acids. Trimming shortened V by 1 base and J by 3 bases, and 13 bases separated the two germline ends. Looked up from germline, CDR1 is SGHNT and CDR2 is YYREEE (reference sequence). The whole variable domain, remainder taken from reference TRBV5-4 and TRBJ2-2, is ETGVTQSPTHLIKTRGQQVTLRCSSQSGHNTVSWYQQALGQGPQFIFQYYREEENGRGNFPPRFSGLQFPNYSSELNVNALELDDSALYLCASSLMGGAYTGELFFGEGSRLTVL.

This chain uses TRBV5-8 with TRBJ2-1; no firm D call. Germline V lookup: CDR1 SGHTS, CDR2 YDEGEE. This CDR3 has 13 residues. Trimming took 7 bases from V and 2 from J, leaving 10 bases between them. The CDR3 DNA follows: TGTGCCAGCGGCGACGTGACCTACAATGAGCAGTTCTTC. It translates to CASGDVTYNEQFF.

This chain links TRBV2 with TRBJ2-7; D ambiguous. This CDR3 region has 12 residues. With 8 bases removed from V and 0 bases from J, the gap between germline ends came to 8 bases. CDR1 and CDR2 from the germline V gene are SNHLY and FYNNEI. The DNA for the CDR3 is TGTGCCAGCGCACCTAGCTCCTACGAGCAGTACTTC. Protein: CASAPSSYEQYF.

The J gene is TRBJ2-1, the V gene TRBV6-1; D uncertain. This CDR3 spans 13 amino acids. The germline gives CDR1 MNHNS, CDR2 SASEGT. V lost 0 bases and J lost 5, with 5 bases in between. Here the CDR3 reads CASSEAYNNEQFF. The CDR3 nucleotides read TGTGCCAGCAGTGAAGCCTATAACAATGAGCAGTTCTTC.

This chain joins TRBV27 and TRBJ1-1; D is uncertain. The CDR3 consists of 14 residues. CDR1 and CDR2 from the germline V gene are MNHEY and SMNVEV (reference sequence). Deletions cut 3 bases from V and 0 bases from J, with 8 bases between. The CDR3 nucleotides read TGTGCCAGCAGTTTCTCTGAAGTGAACACTGAAGCTTTCTTT. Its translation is CASSFSEVNTEAFF.

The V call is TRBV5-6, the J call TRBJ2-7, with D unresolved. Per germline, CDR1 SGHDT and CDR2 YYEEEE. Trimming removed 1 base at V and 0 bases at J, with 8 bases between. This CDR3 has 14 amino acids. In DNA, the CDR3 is TGTGCCAGCAGCTTGAATCGTTTCTCCTACGAGCAGTACTTC. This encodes CASSLNRFSYEQYF.

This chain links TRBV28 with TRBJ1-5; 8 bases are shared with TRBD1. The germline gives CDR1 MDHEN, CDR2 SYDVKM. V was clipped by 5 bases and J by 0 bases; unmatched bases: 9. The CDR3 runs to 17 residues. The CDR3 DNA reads TGTGCCAGCAGTGTGACAGGGGCCCAAATTAGCAATCAGCCCCAGCATTTT. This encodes CASSVTGAQISNQPQHF.

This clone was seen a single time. The CDR3 sequence is CASSFSGNEQFF. As DNA, the CDR3 is TGCGCCAGCAGCTTCTCGGGCAATGAGCAGTTCTTC. The chain recombines TRBV5-1 with TRBJ2-1, with D uncertain. From germline, CDR1 is SGHRS and CDR2 YFSETQ. V dropped 2 bases and J dropped 6 bases, with 6 bases sitting between them. The CDR3 is 12 residues long.

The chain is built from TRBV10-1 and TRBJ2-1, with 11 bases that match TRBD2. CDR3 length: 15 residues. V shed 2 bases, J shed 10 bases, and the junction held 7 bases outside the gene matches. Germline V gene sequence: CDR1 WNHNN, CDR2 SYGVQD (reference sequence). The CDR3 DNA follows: TGCGCCAGCAGTGAGGCGATAGCGGGAGGGCGGGAGCAGTTCTTC. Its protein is CASSEAIAGGREQFF.

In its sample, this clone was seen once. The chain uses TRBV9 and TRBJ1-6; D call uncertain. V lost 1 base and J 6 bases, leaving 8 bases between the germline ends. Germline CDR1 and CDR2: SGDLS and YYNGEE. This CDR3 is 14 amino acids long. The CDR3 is CASSVSSGNSPLHF. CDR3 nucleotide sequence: TGTGCCAGCAGCGTATCCAGTGGTAATTCACCCCTCCACTTT.

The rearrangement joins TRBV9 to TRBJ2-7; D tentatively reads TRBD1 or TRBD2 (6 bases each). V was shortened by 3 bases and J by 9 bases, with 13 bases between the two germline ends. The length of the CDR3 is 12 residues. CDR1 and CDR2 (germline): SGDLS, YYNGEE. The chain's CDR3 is CASSAGGGLQYF. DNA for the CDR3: TGTGCCAGCAGCGCAGGAGGGGGGCTGCAGTACTTC. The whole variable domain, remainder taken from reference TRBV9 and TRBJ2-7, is DSGVTQTPKHLITATGQRVTLRCSPRSGDLSVYWYQQSLDQGLQFLIQYYNGEERAKGNILERFSAQQFPDLHSELNLSSLELGDSALYFCASSAGGGLQYFGPGTRLTVT.

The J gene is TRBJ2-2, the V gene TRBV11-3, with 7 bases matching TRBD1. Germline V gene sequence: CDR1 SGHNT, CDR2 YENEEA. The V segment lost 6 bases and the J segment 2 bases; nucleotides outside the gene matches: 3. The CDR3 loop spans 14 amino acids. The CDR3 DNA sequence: TGTGCCAGCAGTGACAGGGTTAACACCGGGGAGCTGTTTTTT. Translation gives CASSDRVNTGELFF.

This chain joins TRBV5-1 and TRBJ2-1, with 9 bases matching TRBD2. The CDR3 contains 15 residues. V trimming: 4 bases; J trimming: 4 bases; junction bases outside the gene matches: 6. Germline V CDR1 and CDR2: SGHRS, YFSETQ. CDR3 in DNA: TGCGCCAGCAGCCGACTAGCGGAACATTACAATGAGCAGTTCTTC. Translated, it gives CASSRLAEHYNEQFF.

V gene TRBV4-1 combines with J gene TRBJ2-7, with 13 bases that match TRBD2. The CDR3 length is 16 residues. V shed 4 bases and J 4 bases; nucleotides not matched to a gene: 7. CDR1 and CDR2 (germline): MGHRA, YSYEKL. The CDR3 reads CASSRSPGLAGYEQYF. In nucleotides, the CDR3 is TGCGCCAGCAGCCGTTCACCGGGACTAGCGGGGTACGAGCAGTACTTC.

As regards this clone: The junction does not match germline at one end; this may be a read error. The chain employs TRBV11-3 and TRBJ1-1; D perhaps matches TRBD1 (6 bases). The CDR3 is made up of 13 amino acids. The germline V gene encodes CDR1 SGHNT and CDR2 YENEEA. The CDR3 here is CASSSHRDTEAFF. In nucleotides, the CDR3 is TGTGCCAGCAGCTCGCACCGGGACACAGAAGCTTTCTTT. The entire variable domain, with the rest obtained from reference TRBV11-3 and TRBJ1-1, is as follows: EAGVVQSPRYKIIEKKQPVAFWCNPISGHNTLYWYLQNLGQGPELLIRYENEEAVDDSQLPKDRFSAERLKGVDSTLKIQPAELGDSAVYLCASSSHRDTEAFFGQGTRLTVV.

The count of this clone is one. The CDR3 nucleotides read TGTGCCAGCAGCTTAGATGGGATTACAGATACGCAGTATTTT. Its translation: CASSLDGITDTQYF. J is TRBJ2-3 and V is TRBV11-2; D unresolved. The CDR3 covers 14 residues. Trimming cost V 0 bases and J 3 bases, with 7 bases left between them. Germline assignment: CDR1 SGHAT and CDR2 FQNNGV.

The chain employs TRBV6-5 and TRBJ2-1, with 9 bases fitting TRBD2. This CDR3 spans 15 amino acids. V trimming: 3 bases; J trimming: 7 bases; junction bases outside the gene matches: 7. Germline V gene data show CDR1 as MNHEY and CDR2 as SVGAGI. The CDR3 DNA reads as TGTGCCAGCAGTTATAGGCGGGGGGGCGCAAATGAGCAGTTCTTC. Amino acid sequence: CASSYRRGGANEQFF.

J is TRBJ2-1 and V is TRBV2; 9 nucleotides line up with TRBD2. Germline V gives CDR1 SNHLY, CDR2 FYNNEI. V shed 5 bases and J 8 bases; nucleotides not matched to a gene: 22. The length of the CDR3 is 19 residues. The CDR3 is CASSPDIYWTSEPYDEQFF. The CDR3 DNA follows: TGTGCCAGCAGTCCAGACATTTATTGGACTAGCGAGCCTTACGATGAGCAGTTCTTC. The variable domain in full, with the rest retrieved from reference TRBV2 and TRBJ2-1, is EPEVTQTPSHQVTQMGQEVILRCVPISNHLYFYWYRQILGQKVEFLVSFYNNEISEKSEIFDDQFSVERPDGSNFTLKIRSTKLEDSAMYFCASSPDIYWTSEPYDEQFFGPGTRLTVL.

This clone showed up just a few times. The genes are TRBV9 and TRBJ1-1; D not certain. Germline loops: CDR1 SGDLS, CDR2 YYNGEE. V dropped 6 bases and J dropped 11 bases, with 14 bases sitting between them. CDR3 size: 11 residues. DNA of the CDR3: TGTGCCAGCAAGGGAAGGACGAGCGCTTTCTTT. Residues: CASKGRTSAFF.

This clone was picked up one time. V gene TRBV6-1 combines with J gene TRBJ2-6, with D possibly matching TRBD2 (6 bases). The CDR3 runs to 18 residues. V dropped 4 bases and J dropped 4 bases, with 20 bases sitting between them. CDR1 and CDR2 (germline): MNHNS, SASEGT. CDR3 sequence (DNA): TGTGCCAGCAGTGCCCGGACACCCGGGGACTCGGGGGCCAACGTCCTGACTTTC. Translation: CASSARTPGDSGANVLTF.

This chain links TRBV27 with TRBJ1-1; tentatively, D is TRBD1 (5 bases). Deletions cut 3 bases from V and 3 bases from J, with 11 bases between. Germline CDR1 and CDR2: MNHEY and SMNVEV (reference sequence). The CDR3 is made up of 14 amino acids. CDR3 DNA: TGTGCCAGCAGTTTGCAGGGAACTCACACTGAAGCTTTCTTT. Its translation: CASSLQGTHTEAFF.

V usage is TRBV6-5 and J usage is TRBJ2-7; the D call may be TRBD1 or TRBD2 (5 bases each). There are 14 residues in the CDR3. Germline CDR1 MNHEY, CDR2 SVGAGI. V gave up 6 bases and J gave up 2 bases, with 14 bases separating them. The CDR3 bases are TGTGCCAGCAGCCTGAGGGGTAGGACCTACGAGCAGTACTTC. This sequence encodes CASSLRGRTYEQYF.

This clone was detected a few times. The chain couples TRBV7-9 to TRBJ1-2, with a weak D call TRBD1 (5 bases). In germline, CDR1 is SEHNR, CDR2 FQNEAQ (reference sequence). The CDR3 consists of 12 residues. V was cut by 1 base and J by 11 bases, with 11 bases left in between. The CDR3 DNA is TGTGCCAGCAGCTTAGTGCAGGGAATTTACACCTTC. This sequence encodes CASSLVQGIYTF.

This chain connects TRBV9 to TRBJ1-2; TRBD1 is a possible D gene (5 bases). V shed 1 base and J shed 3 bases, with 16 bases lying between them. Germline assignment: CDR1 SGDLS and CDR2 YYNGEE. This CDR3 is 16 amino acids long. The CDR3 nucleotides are TGTGCCAGCAGCGTATCATCAGGGACCCTAGACTATGGCTACACCTTC. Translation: CASSVSSGTLDYGYTF.